Shown below are 2 T cell receptor beta chains from a single sample sequenced in a study of T-cell reconstitution after alpha-beta-depleted transplantation in children. Unique molecular identifiers were built into the TCRbeta library. Each CDR3 protein is one row after TCRdb ran MiXCR on the PCR reads. The sample holds over 550,000 distinct CDR3 sequences, more than 9% seen once. Sequenced material: PBMCs from the stem cell graft donor, taken from the stem cell graft. The receptors stem from a human donor who donated a stem cell graft to a child with acute myeloid leukemia.

There are many counts of this clonotype. V and J are TRBV6-1 and TRBJ2-1, with TRBD2 identical over 11 bases. Germline V gene sequence: CDR1 MNHNS, CDR2 SASEGT. The CDR3 consists of 15 residues. V lost 11 bases, J lost 3 bases, and 9 bases stayed unmatched. CDR3 residues: CASRPGLADYNEQFF. The CDR3 coding sequence is TGTGCCTCTCGCCCGGGACTAGCGGACTACAATGAGCAGTTCTTC.

This clonotype was observed a handful of times. This chain connects TRBV4-2 to TRBJ2-7, with D perhaps matching TRBD2 (6 bases). Germline values: CDR1 LGHNA, CDR2 YNFKEQ. The CDR3 has 15 residues. The V gene lost 4 bases and the J gene lost 5 bases, with 18 bases spanning the gap. This chain's CDR3 is CASSRGEGGRDEQYF. In nucleotides, the CDR3 is TGTGCCAGCAGCCGGGGGGAAGGCGGGCGAGACGAGCAGTACTTC.